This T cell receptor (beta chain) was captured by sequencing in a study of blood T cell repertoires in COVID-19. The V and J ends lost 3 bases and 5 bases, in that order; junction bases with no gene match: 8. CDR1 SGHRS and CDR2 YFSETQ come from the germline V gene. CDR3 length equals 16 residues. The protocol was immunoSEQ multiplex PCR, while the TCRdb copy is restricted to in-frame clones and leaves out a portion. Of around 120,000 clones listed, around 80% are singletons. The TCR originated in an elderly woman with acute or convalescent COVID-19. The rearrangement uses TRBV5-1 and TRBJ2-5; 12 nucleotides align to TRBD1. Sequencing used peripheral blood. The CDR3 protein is CASSSGDRGRGETQYF. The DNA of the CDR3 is TGCGCCAGCAGCTCTGGGGACAGGGGGCGAGGGGAGACCCAGTACTTC.